A single sample is the source of the 14 T cell receptor beta chains below, sequenced in a study of blood T cells in healthy people across ages. It was with a sample-barcoded 5' primer and a J-beta primer mix that a second PCR of roughly 7 to 12 cycles was run. TCRdb processed the 5' RACE reads anew with MiXCR; each CDR3 protein has one entry. This sample has over a million distinct CDR3 sequences, with roughly two fifths found just once. The specimen sequenced was blood. These receptors all stem from a woman aged 18-29 years in good health.

This clonotype occurred a few times. The chain is built from TRBV28 and TRBJ1-5, with D perhaps TRBD1 (6 bases). Germline assignment: CDR1 MDHEN and CDR2 SYDVKM. V dropped 8 bases and J dropped 0 bases, with 20 bases sitting between them. The CDR3 contains 17 residues. The CDR3 region has the DNA TGTGCCAGCGCCCCGGGGGCAGCCACTTATAGCAATCAGCCCCAGCATTTT. It encodes CASAPGAATYSNQPQHF.

In regard to this clonotype: The junction differs from germline at one of its ends, possibly a read error. The V call is TRBV12-3 or TRBV12-4, the J call TRBJ2-5; D is undetermined. CDR3 length: 13 amino acids. The chain's CDR3 is CTSSRARRETQYF. As DNA, the CDR3 is TGTACCAGCAGTCGGGCGAGGCGGGAGACCCAGTACTTC.

This clonotype showed up just a few times. The rearrangement joins TRBV7-2 to TRBJ2-2; a possible D gene is TRBD2 (6 bases). The CDR3 contains 15 residues. Germline V lookup: CDR1 SGHTA, CDR2 FQGNSA. Trimming shortened V by 5 bases and J by 3 bases, and 13 bases separated the two germline ends. Here the CDR3 reads CASSLGDSDTGELFF. The CDR3 DNA sequence: TGTGCCAGCAGCCTAGGGGACTCGGACACCGGGGAGCTGTTTTTT.

The J gene is TRBJ2-5, the V gene TRBV12-3 or TRBV12-4; D uncertain. The CDR3 consists of 13 residues. V shed 4 bases and J shed 11 bases, with 17 bases lying between them. The CDR3 DNA is TGTGCCAGCAGTTACGGAGCGCACAATGAGCAGTACTTC. It encodes CASSYGAHNEQYF.

The rearrangement uses TRBV12-3 or TRBV12-4 and TRBJ2-1; 9 bases line up with TRBD2. The CDR3 extends over 16 amino acids. The J segment lost 1 base and the V segment lost 5 bases, leaving 6 bases of the junction unmatched. Written as DNA, the CDR3 is TGTGCCAGCAGTCCTAGTCTAGCGGGGTCCTACAATGAGCAGTTCTTC. The encoded protein is CASSPSLAGSYNEQFF.

This clonotype occurred a few times. The chain couples TRBV15 to TRBJ1-2; D call uncertain. Deletions cut 2 bases from V and 9 bases from J, with 13 bases between. The CDR3 runs 13 residues. The germline gives CDR1 LNHNV, CDR2 YYDKDF (reference sequence). The CDR3 nucleotides read TGTGCCACCAGCAGAACCGACACGAGGAGCTACACCTTC. Residues: CATSRTDTRSYTF.

The CDR3: CASSKTGSTNTQYF. CDR3 sequence (DNA): TGTGCCAGCAGTAAGACAGGGTCCACGAATACGCAGTATTTT. The chain couples TRBV6-2 or TRBV6-3 to TRBJ2-3, with 7 bases lining up with TRBD1. Germline lookup yields CDR1 MNHEY and CDR2 SVGEGT. The V and J ends lost 5 bases and 7 bases, in that order; junction bases with no gene match: 9. The CDR3 has 14 amino acids.

As concerns this clonotype: One junction end does not reproduce the germline sequence, and a read error may be involved. Here the CDR3 reads CASSQRTGDEQYF. CDR3 DNA: TGTGCTAGCAGCCAAAGGACAGGGGATGAGCAGTACTTC. The rearrangement uses TRBV7-7 and TRBJ2-4; 9 bases map to TRBD1. The CDR3 covers 13 residues. Germline values: CDR1 SSHAT, CDR2 FNYEAQ (reference sequence).

The chain joins TRBV15 to TRBJ2-3; D ambiguous. The CDR3 loop spans 15 amino acids. CDR1 and CDR2 from the germline V gene are LNHNV and YYDKDF (reference sequence). Trimming left V 1 base short and J 0 bases short, with 8 bases between. DNA of the CDR3: TGTGCCACCAGCAGAGGTCCCGATAGCACAGATACGCAGTATTTT. Residues: CATSRGPDSTDTQYF.

This clonotype was counted a single time. The V gene is TRBV9, the J gene TRBJ2-5; no definite D call. CDR1 and CDR2 (germline): SGDLS, YYNGEE. The CDR3 covers 13 residues. The germline V and J ends were trimmed by 3 bases and 11 bases, with 17 bases remaining between them. The CDR3, as DNA: TGTGCCAGCAGCGGAACAAATTCGGATGAGCAGTACTTC. Translating it yields CASSGTNSDEQYF. Looking up the rest from reference TRBV9 and TRBJ2-5 gives the full variable domain: DSGVTQTPKHLITATGQRVTLRCSPRSGDLSVYWYQQSLDQGLQFLIQYYNGEERAKGNILERFSAQQFPDLHSELNLSSLELGDSALYFCASSGTNSDEQYFGPGTRLLVL.

In this sample, this clonotype turned up a few times. This chain connects TRBV27 to TRBJ1-1, with D unresolved. This CDR3 comprises 14 residues. Germline V lookup: CDR1 MNHEY, CDR2 SMNVEV (reference sequence). V was clipped by 5 bases and J by 5 bases, with 15 bases between them. The CDR3 sequence: CASSGGPMGTEAFF. The CDR3 nucleotides are TGTGCCAGCAGTGGAGGACCTATGGGGACTGAAGCTTTCTTT.

In regard to this clonotype: A much larger clone lies a single base off, so this may be a read error. The CDR3 loop is CAGSKTSGSVETQYF. CDR3 nucleotides: TGTGCCGGCAGCAAGACTAGCGGGAGTGTAGAGACCCAGTACTTC. This chain uses TRBV4-2 with TRBJ2-5; 12 bases map to TRBD2. Germline assignment: CDR1 LGHNA and CDR2 YNFKEQ. This CDR3 has 15 amino acids.

The sample holds a few counts of this clonotype. The chain carries TRBV7-2 and TRBJ2-5; 8 nucleotides line up with TRBD2. V trimming: 5 bases; J trimming: 2 bases; junction bases outside the gene matches: 10. The CDR3 loop spans 16 amino acids. Germline CDR1 is SGHTA and CDR2 is FQGNSA. CDR3 coding DNA: TGTGCCAGCAGCCGATTTCTAGCGGGCGGACAAGAGACCCAGTACTTC. Translated, it gives CASSRFLAGGQETQYF.

The chain links TRBV24-1 to TRBJ2-7; D is unresolved. V gave up 0 bases and J gave up 6 bases, with 5 bases separating them. This CDR3 region has 12 residues. Germline V CDR1 and CDR2: KGHDR, SFDVKD. DNA for the CDR3: TGTGCCACCAGTGATTTGAACGGCGAGCAGTACTTC. It translates to CATSDLNGEQYF.